The rows below give T cell receptor beta chains drawn from one sample of a study of T cells in Graves' hyperthyroidism and ophthalmopathy. TCRdb re-analysed the multiplex PCR reads in MiXCR, keeping a single row per CDR3 protein. The data show hundreds of thousands of distinct CDR3 sequences, approximately 14% seen once. Sequencing used blood. The receptors stem from a woman between 18 and 29 years old with Graves' hyperthyroidism. Both conserved end residues are part of each CDR3. The order of the fields is V gene, D gene, J gene, clone size, CDR3 protein, CDR3 DNA. D genes are given only for firm matches. Part of the rows lack a size; the others show once, few, many or a class for expanded clones.

V gene: TRBV9
D gene: TRBD2
J gene: TRBJ2-1
clone size: once
CDR3 protein: CASSVVGRGGYNEQFF
CDR3 DNA: TGTGCCAGCAGCGTAGTTGGGCGGGGGGGGTACAATGAGCAGTTCTTC

V gene: TRBV5-6
D gene: NA
J gene: TRBJ2-4
clone size: few
CDR3 protein: CASSTRTGRDIQYF
CDR3 DNA: TGTGCCAGCAGCACAAGGACAGGGAGGGACATTCAGTACTTC

V gene: TRBV5-1
D gene: NA
J gene: TRBJ2-5
clone size: NA
CDR3 protein: CASSLEGRVRETQYF
CDR3 DNA: TGCGCCAGCAGCTTGGAGGGCAGGGTGAGAGAGACCCAGTACTTC

V gene: TRBV3-1
D gene: NA
J gene: TRBJ2-7
clone size: many
CDR3 protein: CASSQEPNIGYEQYF
CDR3 DNA: TGTGCCAGCAGCCAAGAGCCAAACATTGGCTACGAGCAGTACTTC

V gene: TRBV13
D gene: TRBD2
J gene: TRBJ2-1
clone size: many
CDR3 protein: CASSLGRGRTNEQFF
CDR3 DNA: TGTGCCAGCAGCTTAGGACGCGGGAGGACGAATGAGCAGTTCTTC

V gene: TRBV2
D gene: NA
J gene: TRBJ2-5
clone size: many
CDR3 protein: CASTRSQTQYF
CDR3 DNA: TGTGCCAGCACTCGGAGTCAGACCCAGTACTTC

V gene: TRBV6-1
D gene: NA
J gene: TRBJ2-7
clone size: many
CDR3 protein: CASSEALRGHYEQYF
CDR3 DNA: TGTGCCAGCAGTGAAGCGCTTAGGGGCCACTACGAGCAGTACTTC

V gene: TRBV12-3/TRBV12-4
D gene: NA
J gene: TRBJ1-1
clone size: many
CDR3 protein: CASSITGNTEAFF
CDR3 DNA: TGTGCCAGCAGTATTACAGGGAACACTGAAGCTTTCTTT

V gene: TRBV2
D gene: TRBD2
J gene: TRBJ2-7
clone size: many
CDR3 protein: CASSVTSGGAYEQYF
CDR3 DNA: TGTGCCAGCAGTGTTACTAGCGGGGGGGCCTACGAGCAGTACTTC

V gene: TRBV29-1
D gene: NA
J gene: TRBJ2-3
clone size: NA
CDR3 protein: CSVVWGSADTQYF
CDR3 DNA: TGCAGCGTTGTCTGGGGGAGCGCAGATACGCAGTATTTT

V gene: TRBV28
D gene: TRBD1
J gene: TRBJ2-1
clone size: many
CDR3 protein: CASSLILQGAGYNEQFF
CDR3 DNA: TGTGCCAGCAGTTTAATTCTACAGGGGGCCGGCTACAATGAGCAGTTCTTC

V gene: TRBV5-1
D gene: TRBD2
J gene: TRBJ2-3
clone size: few
CDR3 protein: CASSLGRSGSTDTQYF
CDR3 DNA: TGCGCCAGCAGCTTGGGGCGTAGCGGGAGCACAGATACGCAGTATTTT

V gene: TRBV6-1
D gene: TRBD1
J gene: TRBJ2-3
clone size: many
CDR3 protein: CASRNRGSTDTQYF
CDR3 DNA: TGTGCCAGCAGAAACAGGGGAAGCACAGATACGCAGTATTTT

V gene: TRBV7-6
D gene: NA
J gene: TRBJ1-2
clone size: many
CDR3 protein: CASSLEADTNYGYTF
CDR3 DNA: TGTGCCAGCAGCTTGGAGGCAGATACTAACTATGGCTACACCTTC

V gene: TRBV20-1
D gene: NA
J gene: TRBJ2-5
clone size: many
CDR3 protein: CSASMGPERETQYF
CDR3 DNA: TGCAGTGCTAGTATGGGCCCCGAGCGGGAGACCCAGTACTTC

V gene: TRBV9
D gene: NA
J gene: TRBJ2-3
clone size: few
CDR3 protein: CASSVEFVGTQYF
CDR3 DNA: TGTGCCAGCAGCGTAGAGTTTGTGGGTACGCAGTATTTT

V gene: TRBV11-2
D gene: NA
J gene: TRBJ2-2
clone size: many
CDR3 protein: CASSPHGSNTGELFF
CDR3 DNA: TGTGCCAGCAGCCCCCATGGATCGAACACCGGGGAGCTGTTTTTT

V gene: TRBV2
D gene: NA
J gene: TRBJ2-3
clone size: many
CDR3 protein: CASSDQGQDTQYF
CDR3 DNA: TGTGCCAGCAGTGATCAGGGGCAGGATACGCAGTATTTT

V gene: TRBV20-1
D gene: NA
J gene: TRBJ2-1
clone size: many
CDR3 protein: CSASGGPYNEQFF
CDR3 DNA: TGCAGTGCTAGCGGGGGGCCATACAATGAGCAGTTCTTC

V gene: TRBV29-1
D gene: NA
J gene: TRBJ2-7
clone size: many
CDR3 protein: CSVIWAFLSRPGYEQYF
CDR3 DNA: TGCAGCGTTATCTGGGCCTTTTTATCCCGACCGGGTTACGAGCAGTACTTC

V gene: TRBV5-8
D gene: TRBD1
J gene: TRBJ1-4
clone size: many
CDR3 protein: CASSTGQGGDEKLFF
CDR3 DNA: TGTGCCAGCAGCACCGGACAGGGTGGGGATGAAAAACTGTTTTTT

V gene: TRBV7-3
D gene: NA
J gene: TRBJ2-3
clone size: NA
CDR3 protein: CASSHSDRPATYTDTQYF
CDR3 DNA: TGTGCCAGCAGCCACTCCGACAGACCCGCGACGTACACAGATACGCAGTATTTT

V gene: TRBV20-1
D gene: NA
J gene: TRBJ1-6
clone size: few
CDR3 protein: CSATRDDNSPLHF
CDR3 DNA: TGCAGTGCTACGAGGGATGATAATTCACCCCTCCACTTT

V gene: TRBV9
D gene: NA
J gene: TRBJ1-5
clone size: few
CDR3 protein: CASSVDWDSGQPQHF
CDR3 DNA: TGTGCCAGCAGCGTAGACTGGGATTCGGGCCAGCCCCAGCATTTT

V gene: TRBV3-1
D gene: TRBD1
J gene: TRBJ1-2
clone size: many
CDR3 protein: CASIRGGRNGNYGYTF
CDR3 DNA: TGTGCCAGCATCAGGGGGGGCAGGAATGGTAACTATGGCTACACCTTC

V gene: TRBV10-3
D gene: NA
J gene: TRBJ1-5
clone size: few
CDR3 protein: CAISPGGGDSNQPQHF
CDR3 DNA: TGTGCCATCAGTCCGGGGGGAGGAGATAGCAATCAGCCCCAGCATTTT

V gene: TRBV20-1
D gene: TRBD2
J gene: TRBJ2-1
clone size: many
CDR3 protein: CSAIIAGAHNEQFF
CDR3 DNA: TGCAGTGCTATAATAGCGGGAGCCCACAATGAGCAGTTCTTC

V gene: TRBV20-1
D gene: NA
J gene: TRBJ2-3
clone size: many
CDR3 protein: CSAGLSGNGRADTQYF
CDR3 DNA: TGCAGTGCGGGATTAAGCGGAAACGGAAGGGCAGATACGCAGTATTTT

V gene: TRBV2
D gene: NA
J gene: TRBJ2-2
clone size: many
CDR3 protein: CASSKSRTGELFF
CDR3 DNA: TGTGCCAGCAGTAAAAGTCGTACCGGGGAGCTGTTTTTT

V gene: TRBV3-1
D gene: TRBD1
J gene: TRBJ1-2
clone size: many
CDR3 protein: CASSYWTGGADGYTF
CDR3 DNA: TGTGCCAGCAGCTACTGGACAGGGGGCGCGGATGGCTACACCTTC

V gene: TRBV7-9
D gene: NA
J gene: TRBJ2-5
clone size: many
CDR3 protein: CASKSGEETQYF
CDR3 DNA: TGTGCCAGCAAATCAGGGGAAGAGACCCAGTACTTC

V gene: TRBV3-1
D gene: TRBD2
J gene: TRBJ2-1
clone size: NA
CDR3 protein: CASSPRAGAGEEFF
CDR3 DNA: TGTGCCAGCAGCCCCAGAGCGGGGGCGGGAGAGGAGTTCTTC

V gene: TRBV4-2
D gene: TRBD2
J gene: TRBJ2-3
clone size: few
CDR3 protein: CASSQVRTGGPADTQYF
CDR3 DNA: TGTGCCAGCAGCCAAGTCAGGACGGGGGGGCCGGCAGATACGCAGTATTTT

V gene: TRBV28
D gene: NA
J gene: TRBJ2-7
clone size: many
CDR3 protein: CASSLAGPTDYEQYF
CDR3 DNA: TGTGCCAGCAGTTTAGCAGGGCCTACCGACTACGAGCAGTACTTC

V gene: TRBV7-8
D gene: TRBD2
J gene: TRBJ2-3
clone size: many
CDR3 protein: CASSIFSGRSTDTQYF
CDR3 DNA: TGTGCCAGCAGCATATTTAGCGGGAGGAGCACAGATACGCAGTATTTT

V gene: TRBV12-3/TRBV12-4
D gene: TRBD2
J gene: TRBJ2-7
clone size: many
CDR3 protein: CASSPGLALSYEQYF
CDR3 DNA: TGTGCCAGCAGTCCGGGACTAGCGCTCTCCTACGAGCAGTACTTC

V gene: TRBV5-1
D gene: TRBD2
J gene: TRBJ2-1
clone size: NA
CDR3 protein: CASSNQMTSGRAREQFF
CDR3 DNA: TGCGCCAGCAGCAATCAGATGACTAGCGGGAGGGCGCGGGAGCAGTTCTTC